What follows are 19 T cell receptor beta chains derived from one specimen sequenced in a study of radiotherapy plus CTLA-4 blockade in lung cancer. The method was immunoSEQ multiplex PCR; TCRdb's version includes in-frame clones alone and lacks a portion of them. This repertoire shows 78,000 or so clones, around 87% found once; its top ten account for around 0.87%. Material: peripheral blood, obtained from a patient treated with radiotherapy plus ipilimumab. Source of these receptors: a human donor with non-small cell lung cancer who had stable disease on radiotherapy plus ipilimumab.

The J gene is TRBJ2-3, the V gene TRBV7-2, with D possibly called TRBD1 or TRBD2 (5 bases each). Per the germline V gene, CDR1 is SGHTA and CDR2 is FQGNSA. The CDR3 covers 17 residues. Between the trimmed V and J ends, which lost 4 bases and 1 base, there was a span of 18 bases. CDR3 region: CASSYTGRGGGTDTQYF. CDR3 DNA: TGTGCCAGCAGCTACACGGGACGAGGTGGGGGCACAGATACGCAGTATTTT.

The chain links TRBV6-1 to TRBJ1-1, with D perhaps TRBD1 (6 bases). The length of the CDR3 is 14 residues. V was pared by 6 bases and J by 0 bases, with 11 bases between. Germline lookup yields CDR1 MNHNS and CDR2 SASEGT. As DNA, the CDR3 is TGTGCCAGCAGAGAACAGGGACTGAACACTGAAGCTTTCTTT. Protein: CASREQGLNTEAFF.

The chain links TRBV30 to TRBJ2-2; 7 bases are shared with TRBD2. Germline CDR1 and CDR2: GTSNPN and SVGIG (reference sequence). V lost 3 bases and J lost 4; bases outside the gene matches: 5. The CDR3 has 14 amino acids. This CDR3 reads CAWSRGRGTGELFF. The CDR3 DNA follows: TGTGCCTGGAGCAGAGGGAGGGGCACCGGGGAGCTGTTTTTT.

The table lists this clone with a count of one. The chain employs TRBV6-1 and TRBJ1-6; tentative D call: TRBD1 (5 bases). Per germline, CDR1 MNHNS and CDR2 SASEGT. The CDR3 sequence is 15 residues long. The V and J ends lost 3 bases and 7 bases respectively, with 13 bases between them. Here the CDR3 DNA reads TGTGCCAGCAGTGATGAGGGCAGGGCCAATTCACCCCTCCACTTT. This translates into CASSDEGRANSPLHF.

This clone occurred once. The chain employs TRBV6-1 and TRBJ1-2; D remains unclear. CDR1 and CDR2 from the germline V gene are MNHNS and SASEGT. The germline V and J ends were trimmed by 3 bases and 2 bases, with 4 bases remaining between them. The CDR3 consists of 12 residues. The CDR3 is CASSEGNYGYTF. CDR3 nucleotide sequence: TGTGCCAGCAGTGAGGGGAACTATGGCTACACCTTC.

This clone was recorded once. V is TRBV15 and J is TRBJ1-6; D gene ambiguous. V lost 0 bases and J lost 0, with 9 bases in between. The germline V gene has CDR1 LNHNV and CDR2 YYDKDF (reference sequence). This CDR3 has 17 residues. Here the CDR3 DNA reads TGTGCCACCAGCAGAGATCTCCAGAGCTCCTATAATTCACCCCTCCACTTT. Its translation is CATSRDLQSSYNSPLHF.

Comment on this clone: One end of the junction does not line up with germline, which may come from a read error. Other DNA sequences in the same sample also yield this CDR3. The rearrangement links TRBV6-6 to TRBJ2-7; 10 bases line up with TRBD1. The CDR3 has 15 residues. The germline gives CDR1 MNHNY, CDR2 SVGAGI (reference sequence). The CDR3 loop is CASSLRDRGSYEQYF. The DNA of the CDR3 is TGTGCCAGCAGCCTCCGGGACAGGGGATCCTACGAGCAGTACTTT.

This clone showed up just a few times. The chain combines TRBV19 with TRBJ1-6; 9 bases are a match to TRBD1. Trimming removed 3 bases from V and 10 bases from J; junction bases left unmatched: 4. The CDR3 loop spans 14 amino acids. Germline V lookup: CDR1 LNHDA, CDR2 SQIVND (reference sequence). The CDR3 bases are TGTGCCAGTAGTATCACCGGGACAGGGTCACCCCTCCACTTT. It codes for CASSITGTGSPLHF.

The V and J genes are TRBV28 and TRBJ2-3, with D perhaps matching TRBD2 (7 bases). The CDR3 totals 16 residues. Trimming shortened V by 7 bases and J by 6 bases, and 23 bases separated the two germline ends. Germline CDR1 is MDHEN and CDR2 is SYDVKM. The CDR3 sequence: CASKWGQGGVLDTQYF. CDR3 nucleotide sequence: TGTGCCAGCAAATGGGGCCAAGGGGGGGTACTGGATACGCAGTATTTT.

This clone was detected only once. This chain uses TRBV7-6 with TRBJ2-7; 9 positions match TRBD2. CDR1 and CDR2 from the germline V gene are SGHVS and FNYEAQ. J lost 2 bases, V lost 5 bases, and 13 bases had no gene match. The length of the CDR3 is 17 residues. CDR3 nucleotides: TGTGCCAGCAGCCCCCGTTTGTCTAGCGGGGAAACCTACGAGCAGTACTTC. It specifies CASSPRLSSGETYEQYF.

This chain uses TRBV11-2 with TRBJ2-1, with a possible D match to TRBD1 (6 bases). With 5 bases removed from V and 6 bases from J, the gap between germline ends came to 17 bases. The CDR3 has 15 residues. Germline CDR1 reads SGHAT; CDR2 reads FQNNGV. CDR3 sequence (DNA): TGTGCCAGCAGCATCGGGACACTTAAGGTCAATGAGCAGTTCTTC. Protein sequence: CASSIGTLKVNEQFF.

The V call is TRBV11-2, the J call TRBJ2-3; possibly TRBD2 for D (6 bases). The CDR3 loop spans 17 amino acids. The V gene lost 1 base and the J gene lost 3 bases, with 17 bases spanning the gap. Germline loops: CDR1 SGHAT, CDR2 FQNNGV. The DNA of the CDR3 is TGTGCCAGCAGCTTAGGAGGGGCGGGGTGGGTTACAGATACGCAGTATTTT. Protein product: CASSLGGAGWVTDTQYF.

V is TRBV7-3 and J is TRBJ2-1, with TRBD2 identical over 9 bases. This CDR3 has 15 residues. V was clipped by 5 bases and J by 5 bases; unmatched bases: 7. Per the germline V gene, CDR1 is SGHTA and CDR2 is FQGTGA. The DNA of the CDR3 is TGTGCCAGCAGCCCTCTCTCTAGCGGGGACAATGAGCAGTTCTTC. Amino acids: CASSPLSSGDNEQFF.

The chain joins TRBV14 to TRBJ2-7, with TRBD2 matching over 8 bases. This CDR3 spans 13 amino acids. After removal of 4 bases from V and 3 bases from J, the junction contained 2 bases not matched to a gene. CDR1 is SGHDN, CDR2 FVKESK, per germline. The DNA for the CDR3 is TGTGCCAGCAGCCCGGGGGGGATCTACGAGCAGTACTTC. Translation gives CASSPGGIYEQYF.

The gene calls are TRBV5-4 and TRBJ2-2; the D is unclear. Germline V gene lookup returns CDR1 SGHNT and CDR2 YYREEE (reference sequence). The CDR3 has 14 residues. Trimming pared 1 base from V and 5 bases from J, leaving 9 bases between. CDR3 amino acids: CASSLREITGELFF. Written as DNA, the CDR3 is TGTGCCAGCAGCTTGAGAGAAATAACCGGGGAGCTGTTTTTT.

The chain employs TRBV7-2 and TRBJ1-5; D ambiguous. Looked up from germline, CDR1 is SGHTA and CDR2 is FQGNSA. The CDR3 is made up of 16 amino acids. V lost 5 bases to trimming and J lost 2 bases, with 16 bases between them. The CDR3 nucleotides are TGTGCCAGCAGCGAGCGGGTAGGGTCAGGCAATCAGCCCCAGCATTTT. Its translation: CASSERVGSGNQPQHF.

The chain links TRBV5-4 to TRBJ2-7, with 8 bases matching TRBD2. J gave up 4 bases and V 7 bases, and 10 bases lay outside the gene matches. The CDR3 consists of 14 residues. Germline lookup yields CDR1 SGHNT and CDR2 YYREEE (reference sequence). CDR3 loop: CASGRSGGGYEQYF. CDR3 coding DNA: TGTGCCAGCGGGCGCTCGGGAGGGGGATACGAGCAGTACTTC. The full variable domain, its missing parts supplied by reference TRBV5-4 and TRBJ2-7, is ETGVTQSPTHLIKTRGQQVTLRCSSQSGHNTVSWYQQALGQGPQFIFQYYREEENGRGNFPPRFSGLQFPNYSSELNVNALELDDSALYLCASGRSGGGYEQYFGPGTRLTVT.

The chain links TRBV5-1 to TRBJ2-5; 9 nucleotides align to TRBD2. Germline-derived CDR1 and CDR2 are SGHRS and YFSETQ. This CDR3 has 15 amino acids. V was pared by 3 bases and J by 4 bases, with 7 bases of the junction left unmatched. The CDR3 DNA is TGCGCCAGCAGCTGGGGGACTAGCAGGGGAGAGACCCAGTACTTC. This codes for CASSWGTSRGETQYF.

The chain links TRBV6-1 to TRBJ2-5; D is unclear. The V end was cut by 4 bases, the J end by 2 bases, with 11 bases between. CDR1 is MNHNS, CDR2 SASEGT, per germline. This CDR3 has 14 amino acids. CDR3: CASSAGRFQETQYF. The CDR3 region has the DNA TGTGCCAGCAGTGCAGGACGGTTTCAAGAGACCCAGTACTTC.